The 14 T cell receptor beta chains below all came from one sample that was sequenced in a study of blood T cell repertoires in COVID-19. Libraries were prepared by immunoSEQ multiplex PCR; TCRdb keeps only in-frame clonotypes and omits some of them. The table lists roughly 290,000 clones, approximately 92% of them singletons. The sample was peripheral blood. The origin of the receptors is a woman aged 25 to 45 with COVID-19, enrolled during active disease.

The chain carries TRBV5-4 and TRBJ1-1, with 9 nucleotides matching TRBD1. Germline CDR1 is SGHNT and CDR2 is YYREEE (reference sequence). The CDR3 length is 17 residues. J gave up 6 bases and V 0 bases, and 12 bases lay outside the gene matches. The CDR3 here is CASSLGGPTGGWAEAFF. CDR3 in DNA: TGTGCCAGCAGCTTGGGGGGTCCCACAGGGGGCTGGGCTGAAGCTTTCTTT.

The chain is built from TRBV2 and TRBJ1-2; D uncertain. This CDR3 contains 14 residues. V dropped 8 bases and J dropped 4 bases, with 17 bases sitting between them. Germline V gene lookup returns CDR1 SNHLY and CDR2 FYNNEI. CDR3: CASDVQALGYGYTF. The CDR3 region has the DNA TGTGCCAGCGACGTTCAGGCTCTTGGCTATGGCTACACCTTC.

Points on this clone: Within the sample, other DNA sequences also encode this same CDR3. The rearrangement uses TRBV9 and TRBJ1-2, with 7 bases matching TRBD1. CDR1 SGDLS and CDR2 YYNGEE come from the germline V gene. After removal of 3 bases from V and 8 bases from J, the junction contained 4 bases not matched to a gene. CDR3 length equals 12 residues. CDR3 amino acids: CASSATGSGYTF. The DNA for the CDR3 is TGTGCCAGCAGCGCGACAGGGTCCGGCTACACCTTC.

The rearrangement links TRBV5-1 to TRBJ1-5, with D unresolved. This CDR3 region has 18 residues. V lost 5 bases and J 0 bases, leaving 21 bases between the germline ends. Germline CDR1 reads SGHRS; CDR2 reads YFSETQ. The CDR3: CASSIVGGPGYSNQPQHF. The CDR3 DNA reads TGCGCCAGCAGTATAGTAGGAGGACCGGGGTATAGCAATCAGCCCCAGCATTTT. Drawing the rest from reference TRBV5-1 and TRBJ1-5, the complete variable domain is KAGVTQTPRYLIKTRGQQVTLSCSPISGHRSVSWYQQTPGQGLQFLFEYFSETQRNKGNFPGRFSGRQFSNSRSEMNVSTLELGDSALYLCASSIVGGPGYSNQPQHFGDGTRLSIL.

J is TRBJ2-7 and V is TRBV20-1; D perhaps matches TRBD2 (5 bases). V was pared by 3 bases and J by 0 bases, with 21 bases between. The CDR3 sequence is 17 residues long. Germline-derived CDR1 and CDR2 are DFQATT and SNEGSKA (reference sequence). CDR3: CSASVARIAHSSYEQYF. DNA for the CDR3: TGCAGTGCTAGTGTAGCGAGGATCGCTCACAGCTCCTACGAGCAGTACTTC.

This sequence joins TRBV30 and TRBJ1-5; weak D call: TRBD1 (5 bases). This CDR3 contains 13 residues. Germline-derived CDR1 and CDR2 are GTSNPN and SVGIG (reference sequence). The V end lost 2 bases, the J end lost 9 bases, and 14 bases lay between the germline ends. This CDR3 reads CAWSKGEMGPQHF. The CDR3 DNA reads TGTGCCTGGAGTAAAGGGGAAATGGGGCCCCAGCATTTT.

This chain joins TRBV5-1 and TRBJ2-6; the match to TRBD1 covers 9 bases. This CDR3 has 17 amino acids. The germline V gene has CDR1 SGHRS and CDR2 YFSETQ. V lost 1 base, J lost 1 base, and 3 bases stayed unmatched. Here the CDR3 DNA reads TGCGCCAGCAGCTTGAGGACAGGGGTATCTGGGGCCAACGTCCTGACTTTC. Its protein is CASSLRTGVSGANVLTF.

This chain links TRBV11-2 with TRBJ1-1; TRBD1 aligns across 9 bases. CDR3 length: 15 residues. Germline V gene sequence: CDR1 SGHAT, CDR2 FQNNGV. Trimming at V came to 4 bases and at J to 0 bases, leaving 3 bases not matched to a gene. CDR3 DNA sequence: TGTGCCAGCAGCTCCCGACAGGGGGTGAACACTGAAGCTTTCTTT. Its translation is CASSSRQGVNTEAFF.

This clone is a singleton in its sample. V is TRBV18 and J is TRBJ1-1; 10 nucleotides align to TRBD1. The CDR3 loop spans 16 amino acids. V trimming: 3 bases; J trimming: 5 bases; junction bases outside the gene matches: 9. The V gene's germline CDR1 is KGHSH and CDR2 LQKENI. The CDR3 loop is CASSPRQGARGTEAFF. The CDR3 coding sequence is TGTGCCAGCTCACCGCGACAGGGGGCAAGAGGGACTGAAGCTTTCTTT.

The rearrangement joins TRBV11-1 to TRBJ2-3; 7 nucleotides align to TRBD1. Germline-derived CDR1 and CDR2 are SGHAT and FQDESV (reference sequence). This CDR3 contains 15 residues. V lost 1 base to trimming and J lost 2 bases; unmatched junction nucleotides: 3. CDR3 in DNA: TGTGCCAGCAGCTTAGAGGGACAGTTCACAGATACGCAGTATTTT. This translates into CASSLEGQFTDTQYF.

This sequence joins TRBV3-1 (or the pseudogene TRBV3-2) and TRBJ1-2, with D perhaps TRBD1 (6 bases). Per germline, CDR1 LGHDT and CDR2 YNNKEL (reference sequence). Trimming pared 4 bases from V and 5 bases from J, leaving 17 bases between. The CDR3 spans 15 residues. CDR3 coding DNA: TGTGCCAGCAGCCCCGGGGGGGGGCGAGATTATGGCTACACCTTC. The encoded protein is CASSPGGGRDYGYTF.

The CDR3 protein is CASSRQSGGSRTGELFF. The DNA for the CDR3 is TGCGCCAGCAGTCGACAGAGTGGCGGGAGTAGGACCGGGGAGCTGTTTTTT. V usage is TRBV5-1 and J usage is TRBJ2-2, with TRBD2 identical over 7 bases. The CDR3 is 17 amino acids. V lost 5 bases to trimming and J lost 5 bases; unmatched junction nucleotides: 15. Per germline, CDR1 SGHRS and CDR2 YFSETQ.

V gene TRBV5-1 combines with J gene TRBJ2-2; no reliable D call. Looked up from germline, CDR1 is SGHRS and CDR2 is YFSETQ. The V and J ends lost 0 bases and 5 bases respectively, with 8 bases between them. The CDR3 extends over 14 amino acids. The DNA for the CDR3 is TGCGCCAGCAGCTTGGGACACCAAACCGGGGAGCTGTTTTTT. It encodes CASSLGHQTGELFF.

This clone was observed a handful of times. This sequence joins TRBV7-3 and TRBJ2-3; 11 bases map to TRBD2. V shed 5 bases, J shed 5 bases, and the junction held 6 bases outside the gene matches. This CDR3 has 15 residues. Germline CDR1 and CDR2: SGHTA and FQGTGA. The CDR3 DNA reads TGTGCCAGCAGCCTAGCGGGAGGAACAATAGATACGCAGTATTTT. It encodes CASSLAGGTIDTQYF.